This T cell receptor (beta chain) was retrieved from a study of blood T cell repertoires in COVID-19. As for the study in general: Acute and convalescent COVID-19 samples came from the United States, Italy and Spain.

Per the study methods: Using reference gene primer amplification, nucleated cell counts were estimated. Libraries were prepared by immunoSEQ multiplex PCR; TCRdb keeps only in-frame clonotypes and omits some of them. V, J and clone size reflect that table, while D and trimming were determined from the DNA. The sample lists roughly 240,000 clones, roughly 88% seen once, with approximately 2% in the top ten. This clone has only a few counts. Enrolled through a virtual design, the participants were between roughly 18 and 95 years of age and came from around 25 US areas. Two negative PCRs, clearance, or symptom resolution had been documented for recovered Cohort 3 donors. Germline loops: CDR1 SNHLY, CDR2 FYNNEI. CDR3 size: 16 residues. The V gene end was trimmed by 4 bases and the J gene end by 7 bases; junction bases not matched to a gene: 8.

The chain combines TRBV2 with TRBJ2-1, with TRBD2 matching 12 bases. Sample: PBMCs or T cells enriched from blood (not recorded which). This receptor was obtained from a woman aged 50 to 60 who had recovered from COVID-19. The CDR3 here is CASSGASGRAGNEQFF. CDR3 nucleotide sequence: TGTGCCAGCAGTGGAGCTAGCGGGAGGGCAGGGAATGAGCAGTTCTTC.